Following are 9 T cell receptor beta chains from one sample sequenced in a study of cytomegalovirus exposure and HLA in healthy donors. Primers for the PCR totalled 60 Vbeta and 13 Jbeta. Using immunoSEQ multiplex PCR, the repertoire was profiled, and TCRdb retains in-frame clones only, with some absent. Of approximately 150,000 clones in the sample, 70% to 85% were seen once. What was sequenced was PBMCs. The source is a male donor in good health and CMV-seronegative.

This clone has a handful of counts. J is TRBJ1-2 and V is TRBV7-6; D remains unclear. This CDR3 region has 13 residues. Germline V gene lookup returns CDR1 SGHVS and CDR2 FNYEAQ. V dropped 1 base and J dropped 3 bases, with 6 bases sitting between them. The CDR3 sequence: CASSLGRYYGYTF. CDR3 coding DNA: TGTGCCAGCAGCTTAGGGCGGTACTATGGCTACACCTTC.

The chain joins TRBV7-8 to TRBJ1-1, with a tentative D call TRBD1 (6 bases). This CDR3 comprises 12 residues. Germline loops: CDR1 SGHVS, CDR2 FQNEAQ. V gave up 10 bases and J gave up 5 bases, with 14 bases separating them. The CDR3 sequence is CATTQGYTEAFF. The CDR3 region has the DNA TGTGCCACGACTCAGGGGTATACTGAAGCTTTCTTT.

The chain links TRBV28 to TRBJ2-7; TRBD2 agrees at 9 bases. V was clipped by 7 bases and J by 3 bases; unmatched bases: 4. Germline loops: CDR1 MDHEN, CDR2 SYDVKM. The CDR3 has 13 residues. CDR3 protein: CASTETSGYEQYF. The CDR3, as DNA: TGTGCCAGCACCGAGACTAGCGGCTACGAGCAGTACTTC.

The genes are TRBV28 and TRBJ1-5, with D uncertain. CDR1 and CDR2 (germline): MDHEN, SYDVKM. The CDR3 is 16 amino acids. V shed 4 bases and J shed 0 bases, with 13 bases lying between them. The CDR3 coding sequence is TGTGCCAGCAGTTCGTCCCAGCGGTATAGCAATCAGCCCCAGCATTTT. Translated, it gives CASSSSQRYSNQPQHF.

The chain is built from TRBV28 and TRBJ1-1; D is unresolved. This CDR3 has 13 residues. CDR1 MDHEN and CDR2 SYDVKM come from the germline V gene. V was trimmed by 1 base and J by 3 bases, leaving 6 bases between them. CDR3 sequence: CASSLFRDTEAFF. The DNA for the CDR3 is TGTGCCAGCAGTTTATTCCGTGACACTGAAGCTTTCTTT.

The J gene is TRBJ2-5, the V gene TRBV6-5; TRBD2 might be the D (6 bases). V lost 6 bases and J 5 bases, leaving 13 bases between the germline ends. CDR3 length: 13 residues. Germline V gene lookup returns CDR1 MNHEY and CDR2 SVGAGI. Here the CDR3 reads CASRRDGGETQYF. The CDR3 DNA sequence: TGTGCCAGCAGGCGGGACGGCGGGGAGACCCAGTACTTC.

This chain uses TRBV27 with TRBJ2-5; maybe TRBD1 (7 bases). The CDR3 contains 15 residues. CDR1 MNHEY and CDR2 SMNVEV come from the germline V gene (reference sequence). Trimming shortened V by 4 bases and J by 3 bases, and 15 bases separated the two germline ends. The CDR3 sequence: CASSSYRGGKETQYF. For the CDR3, the DNA is TGTGCCAGCAGTTCCTACAGGGGAGGAAAAGAGACCCAGTACTTC.

This sequence joins TRBV10-3 and TRBJ2-6; TRBD1 might be the D (5 bases). From germline, CDR1 is ENHRY and CDR2 SYGVKD. Trimming took 10 bases from V and 0 from J, leaving 19 bases between them. The CDR3 consists of 17 residues. CDR3 loop: CATVSGWTSSGANVLTF. The CDR3 nucleotides are TGTGCCACCGTTTCAGGGTGGACCTCCTCTGGGGCCAACGTCCTGACTTTC.

DNA of the CDR3: TGCGCCAGCAGCTTTCCGATCCAGGGGGGAGAAAACGGGGAGCTGTTTTTT. Residues: CASSFPIQGGENGELFF. The chain is built from TRBV5-1 and TRBJ2-2; D might be TRBD1 (7 bases). Trimming stripped 2 bases from V and 7 bases from J, with 21 bases between. CDR3 length: 17 amino acids. Germline CDR1 and CDR2: SGHRS and YFSETQ.